Shown below are 31 T cell receptor beta chains from a single sample sequenced in a study of blood T cells in healthy people across ages. PCR was performed a second time for about 7 to 11 cycles using a sample-barcoded 5' primer and a J-beta primer mix. TCRdb re-called the 5' RACE reads with MiXCR, one entry per CDR3 protein. This table has about 640,000 distinct CDR3 sequences, 40% to 45% appearing once. The sequenced material came from blood. The receptors derive from a man older than 75 in good health.

There are a few counts of this clonotype. The rearrangement uses TRBV25-1 and TRBJ2-4; 9 bases align to TRBD1. The ends lost 4 bases at V and 11 bases at J; junction bases unmatched: 6. The germline gives CDR1 MGHDK, CDR2 SYGVNS. The CDR3 covers 13 residues. The CDR3 DNA sequence: TGTGCCAGCAGTGCCCTGGGACAGGGCGTTCAGTACTTC. Amino acid sequence: CASSALGQGVQYF.

This clonotype was found a few times. This sequence joins TRBV7-2 and TRBJ1-1, with D perhaps matching TRBD1 (5 bases). Germline V gene lookup returns CDR1 SGHTA and CDR2 FQGNSA. Trimming took off 1 base at V and 4 bases at J, with 25 bases between the two ends. CDR3 size: 19 residues. CDR3 sequence reads: CASSLVGTGTGTRSTEAFF. The DNA of the CDR3 is TGTGCCAGCAGCTTAGTTGGTACAGGAACGGGAACCCGTTCCACTGAAGCTTTCTTT. Filled out from reference TRBV7-2 and TRBJ1-1, the complete variable domain reads GAGVSQSPSNKVTEKGKDVELRCDPISGHTALYWYRQSLGQGLEFLIYFQGNSAPDKSGLPSDRFSAERTGGSVSTLTIQRTQQEDSAVYLCASSLVGTGTGTRSTEAFFGQGTRLTVV.

This clonotype turned up a few times. J is TRBJ2-5 and V is TRBV7-9, with D tentatively TRBD1 (6 bases). The end of the DNA aligns better with TRBJ2-7, so the J call may be wrong. The CDR3 covers 12 residues. The germline V gene encodes CDR1 SEHNR and CDR2 FQNEAQ (reference sequence). This CDR3 reads CASSRDINEQYF. The DNA of the CDR3 is TGTGCCAGCAGCCGGGACATAAACGAGCAGTACTTC.

The chain employs TRBV19 and TRBJ2-2, with a weak D call TRBD1 (6 bases). Germline V lookup: CDR1 LNHDA, CDR2 SQIVND (reference sequence). Trimming left V 5 bases short and J 8 bases short, with 21 bases between. The CDR3 has 16 residues. The CDR3 loop reads CASSRTLQGIVGELFF. DNA of the CDR3: TGTGCCAGTAGTCGTACCCTACAGGGAATAGTTGGGGAGCTGTTTTTT.

Ten or more counts support this clonotype. J is TRBJ2-1 and V is TRBV24-1; D is possibly TRBD2 (6 bases). Trimming shortened V by 5 bases and J by 7 bases, and 8 bases separated the two germline ends. CDR3 length: 12 residues. The germline V gene encodes CDR1 KGHDR and CDR2 SFDVKD. CDR3 nucleotides: TGTGCCACCAGTGTCGGGGGTAATGAGCAGTTCTTC. It yields the protein CATSVGGNEQFF.

The genes are TRBV7-2 and TRBJ1-6; possibly TRBD1 for D (5 bases). This CDR3 is built from 16 residues. V lost 0 bases to trimming and J lost 8 bases, with 14 bases between them. Germline V gene data show CDR1 as SGHTA and CDR2 as FQGNSA. CDR3 nucleotide sequence: TGTGCCAGCAGCTTAGCCCCCCGCCCGGGGGATTCACCCCTCCACTTT. It yields the protein CASSLAPRPGDSPLHF.

The gene calls are TRBV27 and TRBJ2-3; D uncertain. Germline V gives CDR1 MNHEY, CDR2 SMNVEV (reference sequence). The V gene lost 2 bases and the J gene lost 6 bases, with 12 bases spanning the gap. This CDR3 has 14 residues. CDR3 amino acids: CASSLPDSVDTQYF. CDR3 nucleotides: TGTGCCAGCAGTTTACCGGATTCAGTCGATACGCAGTATTTT.

This clonotype showed up just a few times. The genes are TRBV7-9 and TRBJ1-4; possibly TRBD1 for D (6 bases). Germline-derived CDR1 and CDR2 are SEHNR and FQNEAQ (reference sequence). The CDR3 extends over 15 amino acids. With 5 bases removed from V and 7 bases from J, the gap between germline ends came to 17 bases. The CDR3 DNA reads TGTGCCAGCAGCCAAGGGTCCAGGGGTGGTGAAAAACTGTTTTTT. This encodes CASSQGSRGGEKLFF.

V gene TRBV6-6 combines with J gene TRBJ2-3, with 7 bases aligning to TRBD1. Looked up from germline, CDR1 is MNHNY and CDR2 is SVGAGI (reference sequence). The CDR3 extends over 14 amino acids. V shed 2 bases, J shed 6 bases, and the junction held 5 bases outside the gene matches. The CDR3 is CASSYLADRDTQYF. In DNA, the CDR3 is TGTGCCAGCAGTTACCTCGCGGACAGGGATACGCAGTATTTT.

The CDR3 nucleotides are TGCGCCAGCGCTACGTTACGGGAACTGCTGGGTCGGGCAGGGATGTGGCAGCCCCAGCATTTT. This encodes CASATLRELLGRAGMWQPQHF. The rearrangement uses TRBV10-1 and TRBJ1-5; D is perhaps TRBD1 (5 bases). CDR3 length equals 21 residues. Germline V gene data show CDR1 as WNHNN and CDR2 as SYGVQD (reference sequence). Trimming cost V 8 bases and J 7 bases, with 39 bases left between them.

This clonotype appeared a few times. The V gene is TRBV7-2, the J gene TRBJ2-3; D call uncertain. The CDR3 loop spans 17 amino acids. Between the trimmed V and J ends, which lost 2 bases and 1 base, there was a span of 16 bases. From germline, CDR1 is SGHTA and CDR2 FQGNSA. CDR3 in DNA: TGTGCCAGCAGCTTACGGTTGGGCAGGTGGGGCACAGATACGCAGTATTTT. It specifies CASSLRLGRWGTDTQYF.

The chain uses TRBV25-1 and TRBJ2-7; 7 bases are a match to TRBD2. This CDR3 has 14 residues. CDR1 MGHDK and CDR2 SYGVNS come from the germline V gene. J was trimmed by 1 base and V by 7 bases; bases with no gene match: 7. CDR3 sequence (DNA): TGTGCCAGCATTGGGAGGGGACTATCCTACGAGCAGTACTTC. Translation: CASIGRGLSYEQYF.

The sample holds a few counts of this clonotype. The chain couples TRBV4-3 to TRBJ1-1; unclear D gene. Trimming took 3 bases from V and 0 from J, leaving 11 bases between them. Germline CDR1 and CDR2: LGHNA and YSLEER. This CDR3 is built from 15 residues. DNA of the CDR3: TGCGCCAGCAGCCAGAGGGTGGAGCTGAACACTGAAGCTTTCTTT. It yields the protein CASSQRVELNTEAFF.

As for this clonotype: A read error may be the cause here, since a much bigger clone is one base away. This rearrangement joins TRBV7-2 to TRBJ2-1, with a possible D match to TRBD2 (5 bases). The CDR3 has 15 amino acids. V shed 6 bases and J shed 13 bases, with 25 bases lying between them. Looked up from germline, CDR1 is SGHTA and CDR2 is FQGNSA. The chain's CDR3 is CASSYSALPQETQFF. The CDR3 DNA follows: TGTGCCAGCAGTTATAGCGCGCTACCGCAAGAGACCCAGTTCTTC.

This clonotype was counted a single time. In DNA form, the CDR3 reads TGTGCCAGCAGCTCGACAAACAGGGTTACTGAAGCTTTCTTT. Its protein is CASSSTNRVTEAFF. V and J are TRBV7-6 and TRBJ1-1; D might be TRBD1 (6 bases). With 4 bases removed from V and 5 bases from J, the gap between germline ends came to 14 bases. Germline V gene sequence: CDR1 SGHVS, CDR2 FNYEAQ. The CDR3 spans 14 residues.

This chain connects TRBV30 to TRBJ2-2, with 9 bases lining up with TRBD1. CDR1 is GTSNPN, CDR2 SVGIG, per germline (reference sequence). V lost 7 bases and J lost 1; bases outside the gene matches: 10. This CDR3 region has 16 residues. The CDR3 region is CASGIGTGWNTGELFF. The CDR3 DNA sequence: TGTGCCTCGGGGATTGGGACAGGGTGGAACACCGGGGAGCTGTTTTTT.

The rearrangement links TRBV18 to TRBJ2-7; D not certain. The CDR3 runs to 13 residues. V was pared by 2 bases and J by 6 bases, with 11 bases between. Germline CDR1 reads KGHSH; CDR2 reads LQKENI. For the CDR3, the DNA is TGTGCCAGCTCACCAGGATTGGGCTGCGAGCAGTACTTC. As protein: CASSPGLGCEQYF. Combining the CDR3 with reference TRBV18 and TRBJ2-7 gives the whole variable domain NAGVMQNPRHLVRRRGQEARLRCSPMKGHSHVYWYRQLPEEGLKFMVYLQKENIIDESGMPKERFSAEFPKEGPSILRIQQVVRGDSAAYFCASSPGLGCEQYFGPGTRLTVT.

At least ten counts were recorded for this clonotype. The genes are TRBV6-5 and TRBJ2-7; tentatively, D is TRBD2 (5 bases). Germline V gives CDR1 MNHEY, CDR2 SVGAGI. Trimming stripped 2 bases from V and 3 bases from J, with 8 bases between. CDR3 length: 13 residues. CDR3 DNA: TGTGCCAGCAGTTACGGGCGGGTCTACGAGCAGTACTTC. Residues: CASSYGRVYEQYF.

This chain uses TRBV20-1 with TRBJ2-1; the D gene is possibly TRBD1 (5 bases). The CDR3 is 15 residues long. V lost 0 bases and J lost 5, with 14 bases in between. Germline values: CDR1 DFQATT, CDR2 SNEGSKA (reference sequence). The CDR3 spells CSARDYRGVDNEQFF. Here the CDR3 DNA reads TGCAGTGCTAGAGATTATAGGGGCGTCGACAATGAGCAGTTCTTC.

The V call is TRBV27, the J call TRBJ1-4; TRBD1 matches at 7 bases. Unmatched junction bases numbered 10, after V lost 11 bases and J lost 4 bases. CDR3 length: 14 residues. Germline CDR1 reads MNHEY; CDR2 reads SMNVEV (reference sequence). The CDR3 protein is CAATSRGSNEKLFF. As DNA, the CDR3 is TGTGCCGCGACCTCCAGGGGGAGTAATGAAAAACTGTTTTTT.

This rearrangement joins TRBV5-1 to TRBJ2-7, with TRBD1 matching 7 bases. Per germline, CDR1 SGHRS and CDR2 YFSETQ. The trim removed 2 bases at V and 6 bases at J, leaving 5 bases unmatched. There are 13 residues in the CDR3. This chain's CDR3 is CASSFDRVGEQYF. The CDR3 nucleotides read TGCGCCAGCAGCTTCGACAGGGTCGGCGAGCAGTACTTC.

Of note for this clonotype: Relative to the germline gene, one junction end is altered; a read error may explain this. This chain connects TRBV7-2 to TRBJ2-5; no definite D call. Germline values: CDR1 SGHTA, CDR2 FQGNSA. CDR3 length: 12 amino acids. Here the CDR3 reads CASILVTETQYF. The CDR3, as DNA: TGTGCCAGCATCTTAGTCACGGAGACCCAGTACTTC.

This clonotype was counted only a few times. The chain has TRBV20-1 and TRBJ1-2; 8 nucleotides align to TRBD1. Unmatched junction bases numbered 4, after V lost 0 bases and J lost 4 bases. From germline, CDR1 is DFQATT and CDR2 SNEGSKA (reference sequence). The length of the CDR3 is 14 residues. CDR3 sequence (DNA): TGCAGTGCTAGAGATCGGACAGGGATCTATGGCTACACCTTC. This encodes CSARDRTGIYGYTF.

This clonotype was seen more than once but under ten times. The chain couples TRBV27 to TRBJ2-3; 9 bases are a match to TRBD2. Germline loops: CDR1 MNHEY, CDR2 SMNVEV (reference sequence). J was trimmed by 2 bases and V by 5 bases; bases with no gene match: 17. This CDR3 is built from 19 residues. CDR3 region: CASSNYVPGTSMNTDTQYF. Here the CDR3 DNA reads TGTGCCAGCAGTAACTATGTCCCCGGGACTAGCATGAACACAGATACGCAGTATTTT.

This clonotype was seen only a few times. The genes are TRBV5-1 and TRBJ2-3; 8 bases are shared with TRBD1. The ends lost 4 bases at V and 2 bases at J; junction bases unmatched: 9. This CDR3 has 16 residues. In germline, CDR1 is SGHRS, CDR2 YFSETQ. The CDR3, as DNA: TGCGCCAGCAGCCGGAACGGACAGGGACCCACAGATACGCAGTATTTT. Encoded protein: CASSRNGQGPTDTQYF.

This chain joins TRBV6-2 or TRBV6-3 and TRBJ2-1; 7 positions match TRBD1. After removal of 1 base from V and 2 bases from J, the junction contained 5 bases not matched to a gene. This CDR3 is 16 amino acids long. Looked up from germline, CDR1 is MNHEY and CDR2 is SVGEGT. CDR3 nucleotides: TGTGCCAGCAGTTACTATGAGGGGGCCCCCTACAATGAGCAGTTCTTC. Residues: CASSYYEGAPYNEQFF.

The chain recombines TRBV28 with TRBJ2-7; 7 nucleotides line up with TRBD1. Germline lookup yields CDR1 MDHEN and CDR2 SYDVKM. Trimming cost V 7 bases and J 5 bases; bases outside gene matches: 14. The CDR3 is 15 residues long. CDR3 loop: CASTSWAQGVHEQYF. The CDR3 nucleotides read TGTGCCAGCACCTCATGGGCCCAGGGGGTCCACGAGCAGTACTTC. Variable domain in full (rest from reference TRBV28 and TRBJ2-7): DVKVTQSSRYLVKRTGEKVFLECVQDMDHENMFWYRQDPGLGLRLIYFSYDVKMKEKGDIPEGYSVSREKKERFSLILESASTNQTSMYLCASTSWAQGVHEQYFGPGTRLTVT.

CDR3 region: CATSEARTSGFTDTQYF. The CDR3 DNA follows: TGTGCCACCAGTGAAGCCCGGACTAGCGGATTCACAGATACGCAGTATTTT. J is TRBJ2-3 and V is TRBV24-1, with 10 bases identical to TRBD2. This CDR3 region has 17 residues. CDR1 KGHDR and CDR2 SFDVKD come from the germline V gene. With V trimmed by 4 bases and J by 2 bases, 8 bases remained unmatched.

Comment on this clonotype: The junction departs from germline at one end; a sequencing error may be responsible. J is TRBJ2-7 and V is TRBV6-2 or TRBV6-3, with a possible D match to TRBD2 (5 bases). The CDR3 loop spans 14 amino acids. The V gene's germline CDR1 is MNHEY and CDR2 SVGEGT. The CDR3 nucleotides read TGTGCCAGCAGGGACCCCGGGATCCTCGACGAGCGGTACTTC. It is translated as CASRDPGILDERYF.

The V call is TRBV6-2 or TRBV6-3, the J call TRBJ2-7; TRBD1 is a possible D gene (6 bases). The length of the CDR3 is 17 residues. Germline CDR1 MNHEY, CDR2 SVGEGT. The ends were cut back, 0 bases at V and 0 bases at J, with 15 bases in the middle. DNA for the CDR3: TGTGCCAGCAGTTACTCTCTCCCGACAGGAAGCTCCTACGAGCAGTACTTC. Translated, it gives CASSYSLPTGSSYEQYF.

On this clonotype: This may be a read error: a much more frequent sequence differs by one nucleotide. V usage is TRBV7-2 and J usage is TRBJ2-7; TRBD2 is a possible D gene (5 bases). The CDR3 has 12 residues. In germline, CDR1 is SGHTA, CDR2 FQGNSA. DNA of the CDR3: TGTGCCGGCAGCGCTAGCCTTAGCGAGCAGTACTTC. It encodes CAGSASLSEQYF.